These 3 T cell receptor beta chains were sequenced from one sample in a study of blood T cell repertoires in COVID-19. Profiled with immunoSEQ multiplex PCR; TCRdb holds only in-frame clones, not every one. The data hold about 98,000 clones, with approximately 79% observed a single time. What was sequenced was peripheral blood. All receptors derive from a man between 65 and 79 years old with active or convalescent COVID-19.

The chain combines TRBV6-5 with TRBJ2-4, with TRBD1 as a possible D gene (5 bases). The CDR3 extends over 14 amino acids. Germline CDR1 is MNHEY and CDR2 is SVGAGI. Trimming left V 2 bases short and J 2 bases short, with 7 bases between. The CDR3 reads CASSYDRTKNIQYF. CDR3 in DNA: TGTGCCAGCAGTTACGACAGAACCAAAAACATTCAGTACTTC.

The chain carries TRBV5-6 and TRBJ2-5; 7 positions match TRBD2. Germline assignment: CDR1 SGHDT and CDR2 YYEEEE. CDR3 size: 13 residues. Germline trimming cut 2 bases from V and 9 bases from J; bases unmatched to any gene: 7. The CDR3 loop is CASSFGLGGPQYF. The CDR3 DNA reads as TGTGCCAGCAGCTTCGGACTAGGCGGTCCCCAGTACTTC.

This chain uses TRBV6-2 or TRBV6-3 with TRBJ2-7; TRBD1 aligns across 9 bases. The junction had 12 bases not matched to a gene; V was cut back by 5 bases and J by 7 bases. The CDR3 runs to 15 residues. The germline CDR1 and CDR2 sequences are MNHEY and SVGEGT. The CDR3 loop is CASSRNRDRAGEQYF. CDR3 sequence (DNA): TGTGCCAGCAGTAGAAACCGGGACAGGGCGGGTGAGCAGTACTTC.